Presented here are 15 T cell receptor beta chains from one specimen sequenced in a study of beta chain features in type 1 diabetes. Sequencing targeted expressed TCRB transcripts, as all isolated RNA had been reverse transcribed. Sequencing was performed with immunoSEQ multiplex PCR; in TCRdb, only in-frame clones are kept and a portion is missing. In the table there are about 320,000 clones, around 15% of which are singletons. The sequenced sample was central memory CD4+ T cells from blood. These receptors were collected from a man aged 30 to 45 in good health.

The chain recombines TRBV11-3 with TRBJ2-7; D might be TRBD1 (6 bases). The germline V gene has CDR1 SGHNT and CDR2 YENEEA. This CDR3 has 13 amino acids. Trimming took off 2 bases at V and 5 bases at J, with 10 bases between the two ends. The CDR3 DNA is TGTGCCAGCAGCTTAAACCAGGGGCACGAGCAGTACTTC. Translating it yields CASSLNQGHEQYF.

The chain carries TRBV19 and TRBJ1-5; TRBD1 aligns across 9 bases. This CDR3 comprises 16 residues. Looked up from germline, CDR1 is LNHDA and CDR2 is SQIVND (reference sequence). The V gene end was trimmed by 11 bases and the J gene end by 0 bases; junction bases not matched to a gene: 11. The CDR3 nucleotides are TGTGCCTGCCGGGACAGGGCTTGGGGTAGCAATCAGCCCCAGCATTTT. Translation gives CACRDRAWGSNQPQHF.

The chain recombines TRBV11-3 with TRBJ2-1; 10 bases fit TRBD2. The CDR3 is 15 residues long. V shed 5 bases, J shed 10 bases, and the junction held 11 bases outside the gene matches. Germline CDR1 SGHNT, CDR2 YENEEA. The CDR3 sequence is CASSSPSGRRKEQFF. CDR3 nucleotides: TGTGCCAGCAGCAGCCCTAGCGGGAGACGAAAGGAGCAGTTCTTC.

This clone was seen more than once but under ten times. V and J are TRBV7-9 and TRBJ1-4; D unclear. The CDR3 sequence is 14 residues long. Trimming pared 6 bases from V and 0 bases from J, leaving 8 bases between. The germline gives CDR1 SEHNR, CDR2 FQNEAQ (reference sequence). The CDR3 loop is CASSIQATNEKLFF. The DNA of the CDR3 is TGTGCCAGCAGTATTCAAGCAACTAATGAAAAACTGTTTTTT.

This clone was recorded a few times. This chain connects TRBV14 to TRBJ1-3; D remains unclear. Germline V gives CDR1 SGHDN, CDR2 FVKESK. V lost 4 bases, J lost 3 bases, and 10 bases lay in between. CDR3 length: 14 amino acids. For the CDR3, the DNA is TGTGCCAGCAGCCCCAGGACGGGTGGAAACACCATATATTTT. Its translation is CASSPRTGGNTIYF. Drawing the rest from reference TRBV14 and TRBJ1-3, the complete variable domain is EAGVTQFPSHSVIEKGQTVTLRCDPISGHDNLYWYRRVMGKEIKFLLHFVKESKQDESGMPNNRFLAERTGGTYSTLKVQPAELEDSGVYFCASSPRTGGNTIYFGEGSWLTVV.

The chain carries TRBV2 and TRBJ2-3; possibly TRBD1 for D (6 bases). CDR1 SNHLY and CDR2 FYNNEI come from the germline V gene. Between the trimmed V and J ends, which lost 6 bases and 4 bases, there was a span of 11 bases. This CDR3 comprises 13 residues. DNA of the CDR3: TGTGCCAGCAGCGTACGGACAGCAGATACGCAGTATTTT. Translation: CASSVRTADTQYF.

In this sample, this clone turned up a few times. V gene TRBV16 combines with J gene TRBJ2-5; D is possibly TRBD2 (5 bases). V lost 2 bases, J lost 1 base, and 8 bases lay in between. Germline CDR1 is KGHSY and CDR2 is FQNENV. This CDR3 has 14 amino acids. The CDR3 protein is CASSQMRAQETQYF. As DNA, the CDR3 is TGTGCCAGCAGCCAAATGAGGGCCCAAGAGACCCAGTACTTC.

This clone was observed a few times. The CDR3 DNA reads TGCGCCAGCAGCCAGGACCGAAGCTCTGGAAACACCATATATTTT. Protein sequence: CASSQDRSSGNTIYF. This sequence joins TRBV4-1 and TRBJ1-3, with D hard to call. The CDR3 sequence is 15 residues long. Trimming shortened V by 3 bases and J by 0 bases, and 9 bases separated the two germline ends. CDR1 is MGHRA, CDR2 YSYEKL, per germline.

This sequence joins TRBV14 and TRBJ2-3; 7 bases match TRBD2. After removal of 2 bases from V and 2 bases from J, the junction contained 13 bases not matched to a gene. The germline V gene has CDR1 SGHDN and CDR2 FVKESK. This CDR3 has 18 amino acids. The DNA of the CDR3 is TGTGCCAGCAGCCAAAGAACCGGGACTACCTTACACACAGATACGCAGTATTTT. Its protein product is CASSQRTGTTLHTDTQYF.

The chain combines TRBV7-9 with TRBJ2-3; 8 nucleotides align to TRBD2. Germline V lookup: CDR1 SEHNR, CDR2 FQNEAQ (reference sequence). The CDR3 consists of 14 residues. Trimming took 5 bases from V and 5 from J; bases not matched to a gene: 6. DNA for the CDR3: TGTGCCAGCAGCGCGCGGGCGGGAGGAGATACGCAGTATTTT. This gives the protein CASSARAGGDTQYF. Full variable domain (missing parts from reference TRBV7-9 and TRBJ2-3): DTGVSQNPRHKITKRGQNVTFRCDPISEHNRLYWYRQTLGQGPEFLTYFQNEAQLEKSRLLSDRFSAERPKGSFSTLEIQRTEQGDSAMYLCASSARAGGDTQYFGPGTRLTVL.

The gene calls are TRBV10-3 and TRBJ1-3; D is uncertain. Trimming left V 3 bases short and J 5 bases short, with 5 bases between. Germline V gene data show CDR1 as ENHRY and CDR2 as SYGVKD. CDR3 length equals 12 residues. DNA of the CDR3: TGTGCCATCAGTGACCAGAGAAACACCATATATTTT. Translated: CAISDQRNTIYF.

In its sample, this clone was seen a few times. This chain connects TRBV6-1 to TRBJ2-2; D unclear. The germline V and J ends were trimmed by 1 base and 4 bases, with 4 bases remaining between them. The CDR3 is 13 amino acids. Germline V gene data show CDR1 as MNHNS and CDR2 as SASEGT. The CDR3 reads CASSEGITGELFF. The CDR3 nucleotides are TGTGCCAGCAGTGAAGGGATCACCGGGGAGCTGTTTTTT.

The CDR3 loop is CASRASGGRNEQFF. In DNA, the CDR3 is TGTGCCAGCAGGGCTAGCGGGGGGCGAAATGAGCAGTTCTTC. The chain joins TRBV6-5 to TRBJ2-1, with 11 bases aligning to TRBD2. The CDR3 runs to 14 residues. The junction had 5 bases not matched to a gene; V was cut back by 6 bases and J by 7 bases. Germline values: CDR1 MNHEY, CDR2 SVGAGI.

V and J are TRBV7-2 and TRBJ2-1, with 7 positions matching TRBD2. The CDR3 sequence is 15 residues long. After removal of 1 base from V and 8 bases from J, the junction contained 8 bases not matched to a gene. The germline V gene encodes CDR1 SGHTA and CDR2 FQGNSA. This CDR3 reads CASSLGGPLADEQFF. The CDR3 bases are TGTGCCAGCAGCTTAGGAGGGCCCCTAGCGGATGAGCAGTTCTTC. Together with reference TRBV7-2 and TRBJ2-1, the CDR3 gives the full variable domain: GAGVSQSPSNKVTEKGKDVELRCDPISGHTALYWYRQSLGQGLEFLIYFQGNSAPDKSGLPSDRFSAERTGGSVSTLTIQRTQQEDSAVYLCASSLGGPLADEQFFGPGTRLTVL.

The V and J genes are TRBV19 and TRBJ1-3; TRBD1 agrees at 7 bases. The trim removed 6 bases at V and 4 bases at J, leaving 9 bases unmatched. The germline V gene has CDR1 LNHDA and CDR2 SQIVND (reference sequence). This CDR3 is 15 amino acids long. The CDR3 DNA follows: TGTGCCAGTAGCCGAGGGACAGCCACGGGAAACACCATATATTTT. Amino acid sequence: CASSRGTATGNTIYF.